This T cell receptor beta chain was retrieved from a study of CD8+CD57+ T cells in acquired aplastic anemia. This clonotype was counted only a few times. Individuals selected for sequencing had exhibited CD8+CD57+ cell expansion on flow cytometry. V was cut by 5 bases and J by 3 bases, with 17 bases left in between. There are 16 residues in the CDR3. Per germline, CDR1 SGHAT and CDR2 FQDESV (reference sequence). TCR beta VDJ and CDR3 were profiled, and genomic DNA was the template. TCRdb reanalysed the reads using MiXCR and keeps one entry per CDR3 protein. This repertoire shows under 200,000 distinct CDR3 sequences, around half found once; its top ten account for 2.5% to 3%.

The TCR sequence derives from a human donor with aplastic anemia. The rearrangement uses TRBV11-1 and TRBJ2-1, with TRBD1 as a possible D gene (6 bases). The specimen was sorted CD4+, CD8+, or CD8+CD57+ T cells (not recorded which) from PBMCs. CDR3 sequence: CASSPIGGAYYNEQFF. The CDR3 DNA sequence: TGTGCCAGCAGCCCTATAGGGGGTGCCTACTACAATGAGCAGTTCTTC.